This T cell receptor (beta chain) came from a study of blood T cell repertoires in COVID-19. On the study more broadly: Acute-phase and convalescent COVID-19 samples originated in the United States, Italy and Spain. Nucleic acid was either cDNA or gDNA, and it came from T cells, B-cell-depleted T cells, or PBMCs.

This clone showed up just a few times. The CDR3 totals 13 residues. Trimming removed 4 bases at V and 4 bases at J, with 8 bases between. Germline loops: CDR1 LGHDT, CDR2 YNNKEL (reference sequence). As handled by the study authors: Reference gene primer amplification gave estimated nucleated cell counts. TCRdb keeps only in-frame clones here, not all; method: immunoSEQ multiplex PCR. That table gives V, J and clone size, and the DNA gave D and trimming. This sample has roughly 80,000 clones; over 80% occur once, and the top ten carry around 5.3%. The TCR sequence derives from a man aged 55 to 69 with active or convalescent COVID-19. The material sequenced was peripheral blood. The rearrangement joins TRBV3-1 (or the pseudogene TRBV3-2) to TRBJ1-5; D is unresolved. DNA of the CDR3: TGTGCCAGCAGCCCCTCCGGGAATCAGCCCCAGCATTTT. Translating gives CASSPSGNQPQHF.